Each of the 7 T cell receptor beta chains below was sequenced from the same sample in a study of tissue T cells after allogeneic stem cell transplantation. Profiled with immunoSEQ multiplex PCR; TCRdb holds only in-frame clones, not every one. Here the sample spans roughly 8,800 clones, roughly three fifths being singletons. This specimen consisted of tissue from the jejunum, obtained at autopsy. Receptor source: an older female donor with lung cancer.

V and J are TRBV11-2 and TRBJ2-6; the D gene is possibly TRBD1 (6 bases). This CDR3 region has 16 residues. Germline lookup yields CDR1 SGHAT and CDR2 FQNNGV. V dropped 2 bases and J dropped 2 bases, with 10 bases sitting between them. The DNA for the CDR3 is TGTGCCAGCAGCTTATCAGGGGCGACTGGGGCCAACGTCCTGACTTTC. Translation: CASSLSGATGANVLTF.

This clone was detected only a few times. CDR3 region: CASKAGPYEQYF. For the CDR3, the DNA is TGTGCCAGCAAGGCGGGTCCCTACGAGCAGTACTTC. The chain joins TRBV2 to TRBJ2-7; D possibly corresponds to TRBD2 (5 bases). CDR3 size: 12 residues. Trimming took off 7 bases at V and 2 bases at J, with 9 bases between the two ends. Germline assignment: CDR1 SNHLY and CDR2 FYNNEI.

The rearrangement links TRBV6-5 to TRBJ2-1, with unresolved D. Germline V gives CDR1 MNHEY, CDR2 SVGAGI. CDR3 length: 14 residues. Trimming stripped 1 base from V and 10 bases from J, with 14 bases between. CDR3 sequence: CASSYFGPRVEQFF. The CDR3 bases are TGTGCCAGCAGTTACTTCGGTCCTCGGGTAGAGCAGTTCTTC.

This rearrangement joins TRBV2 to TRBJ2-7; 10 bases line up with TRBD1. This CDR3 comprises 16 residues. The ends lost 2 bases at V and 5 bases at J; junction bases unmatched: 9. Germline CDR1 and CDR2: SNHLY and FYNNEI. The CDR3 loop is CASSEKPGTGVHEQYF. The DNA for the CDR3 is TGTGCCAGCAGTGAAAAACCCGGGACAGGGGTACACGAGCAGTACTTC.

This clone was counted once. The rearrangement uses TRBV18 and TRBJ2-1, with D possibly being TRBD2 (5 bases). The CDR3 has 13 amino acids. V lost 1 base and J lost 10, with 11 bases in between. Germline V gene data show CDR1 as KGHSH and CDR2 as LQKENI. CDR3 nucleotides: TGTGCCAGCTCACCACGCGGGTTAGGGGAGCAGTTCTTC. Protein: CASSPRGLGEQFF.

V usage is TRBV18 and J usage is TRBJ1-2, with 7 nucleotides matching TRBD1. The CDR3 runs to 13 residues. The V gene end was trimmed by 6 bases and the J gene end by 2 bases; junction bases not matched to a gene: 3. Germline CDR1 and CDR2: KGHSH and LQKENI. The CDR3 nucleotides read TGTGCCAGCTCGCCGGGACAGAACTATGGCTACACCTTC. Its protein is CASSPGQNYGYTF.

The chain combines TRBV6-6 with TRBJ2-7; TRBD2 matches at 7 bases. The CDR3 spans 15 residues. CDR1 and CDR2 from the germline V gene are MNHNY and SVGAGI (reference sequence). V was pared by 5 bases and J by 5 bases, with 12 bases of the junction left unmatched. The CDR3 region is CASSPPEAGAHEQYF. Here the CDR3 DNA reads TGTGCCAGCAGTCCACCTGAGGCGGGAGCTCACGAGCAGTACTTC.